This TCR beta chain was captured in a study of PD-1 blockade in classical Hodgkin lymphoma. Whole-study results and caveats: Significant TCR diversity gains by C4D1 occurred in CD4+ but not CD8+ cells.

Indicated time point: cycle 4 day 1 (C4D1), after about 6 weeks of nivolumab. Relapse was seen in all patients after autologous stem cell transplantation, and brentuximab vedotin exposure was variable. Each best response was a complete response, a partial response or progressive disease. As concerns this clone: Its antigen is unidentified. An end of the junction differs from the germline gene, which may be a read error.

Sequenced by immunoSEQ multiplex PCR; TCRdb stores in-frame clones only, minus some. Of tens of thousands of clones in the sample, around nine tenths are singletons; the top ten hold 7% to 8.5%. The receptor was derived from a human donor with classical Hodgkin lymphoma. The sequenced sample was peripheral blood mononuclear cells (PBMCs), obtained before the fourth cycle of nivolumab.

CDR3 protein: CASSLTPGTGASPSF. For the CDR3, the DNA is TGCGCCAGCAGCTTGACACCCGGGACAGGGGCCTCACCCAGCTTC. The chain joins TRBV5-1 to TRBJ1-2; 10 nucleotides line up with TRBD1. Germline CDR1 SGHRS, CDR2 YFSETQ. CDR3 length: 15 amino acids.